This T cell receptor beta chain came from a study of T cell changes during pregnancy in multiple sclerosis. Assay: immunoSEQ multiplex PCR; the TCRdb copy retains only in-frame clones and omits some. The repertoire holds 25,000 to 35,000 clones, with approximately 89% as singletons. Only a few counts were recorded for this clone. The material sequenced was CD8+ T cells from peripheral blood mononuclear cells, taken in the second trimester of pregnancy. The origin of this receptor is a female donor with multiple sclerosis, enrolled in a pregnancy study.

The CDR3 spells CASSPRGNTEAFF. CDR3 coding DNA: TGTGCCAGCAGCCCCAGGGGGAACACTGAAGCTTTCTTT. The chain is built from TRBV13 and TRBJ1-1, with D perhaps TRBD1 (6 bases). V shed 5 bases and J shed 1 base, with 8 bases lying between them. CDR3 length equals 13 residues. Looked up from germline, CDR1 is PRHDT and CDR2 is FYEKMQ (reference sequence). Filled out from reference TRBV13 and TRBJ1-1, the complete variable domain reads AAGVIQSPRHLIKEKRETATLKCYPIPRHDTVYWYQQGPGQDPQFLISFYEKMQSDKGSIPDRFSAQQFSDYHSELNMSSLELGDSALYFCASSPRGNTEAFFGQGTRLTVV.